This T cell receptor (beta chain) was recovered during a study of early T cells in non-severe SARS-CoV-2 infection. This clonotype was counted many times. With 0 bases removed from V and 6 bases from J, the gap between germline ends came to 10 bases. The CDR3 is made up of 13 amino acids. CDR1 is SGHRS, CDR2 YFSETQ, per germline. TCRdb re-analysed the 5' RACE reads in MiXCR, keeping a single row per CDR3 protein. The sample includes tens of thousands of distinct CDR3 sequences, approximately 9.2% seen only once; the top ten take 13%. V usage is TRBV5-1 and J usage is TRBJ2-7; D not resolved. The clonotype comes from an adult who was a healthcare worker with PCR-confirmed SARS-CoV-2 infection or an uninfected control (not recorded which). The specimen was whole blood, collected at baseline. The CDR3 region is CASSLGLLSEQYF. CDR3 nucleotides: TGCGCCAGCAGCTTGGGACTTCTCTCCGAGCAGTACTTC.